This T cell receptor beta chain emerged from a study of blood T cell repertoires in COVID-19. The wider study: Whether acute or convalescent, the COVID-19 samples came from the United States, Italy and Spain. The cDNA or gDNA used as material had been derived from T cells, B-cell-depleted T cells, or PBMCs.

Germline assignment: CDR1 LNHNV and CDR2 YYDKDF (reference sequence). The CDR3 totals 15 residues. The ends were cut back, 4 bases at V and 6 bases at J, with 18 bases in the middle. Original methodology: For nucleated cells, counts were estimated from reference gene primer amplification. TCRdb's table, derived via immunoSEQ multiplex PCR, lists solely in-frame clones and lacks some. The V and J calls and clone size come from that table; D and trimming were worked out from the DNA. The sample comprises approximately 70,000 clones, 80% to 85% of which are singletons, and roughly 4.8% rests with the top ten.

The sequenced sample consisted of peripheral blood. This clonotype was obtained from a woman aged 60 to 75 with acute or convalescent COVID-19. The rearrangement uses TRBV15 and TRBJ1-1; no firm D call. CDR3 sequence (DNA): TGTGCCACCAGCACCCAAAAAAGTCGGAGTTCTGAAGCTTTCTTT. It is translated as CATSTQKSRSSEAFF.